This TCR beta chain was captured by sequencing in a study of shared clonotypes between healthy human individuals. General study points: The researchers took only blood, and tissue repertoires probably look different.

Concerning this clone itself: Its antigen is not identified.

The V end lost 2 bases, the J end lost 5 bases, and 12 bases lay between the germline ends. The CDR3 spans 14 residues. CDR1 is MGHRA, CDR2 YSYEKL, per germline. TCRdb's table, derived via immunoSEQ multiplex PCR, lists solely in-frame clones and lacks some. The sample records about 2.4 million clones, 93% being singletons. The chain couples TRBV4-1 to TRBJ2-5, with D unresolved. The receptor was derived from a man aged 18-30 years in good health. Some clones in this sample may be carry-over from other donors' samples. The specimen sequenced was naive CD4+ T cells from PBMCs. As to subset: CD45RA+ positively selected. This chain's CDR3 is CASSQFGLRETQYF. Here the CDR3 DNA reads TGCGCCAGCAGCCAATTTGGGCTCCGTGAGACCCAGTACTTC.